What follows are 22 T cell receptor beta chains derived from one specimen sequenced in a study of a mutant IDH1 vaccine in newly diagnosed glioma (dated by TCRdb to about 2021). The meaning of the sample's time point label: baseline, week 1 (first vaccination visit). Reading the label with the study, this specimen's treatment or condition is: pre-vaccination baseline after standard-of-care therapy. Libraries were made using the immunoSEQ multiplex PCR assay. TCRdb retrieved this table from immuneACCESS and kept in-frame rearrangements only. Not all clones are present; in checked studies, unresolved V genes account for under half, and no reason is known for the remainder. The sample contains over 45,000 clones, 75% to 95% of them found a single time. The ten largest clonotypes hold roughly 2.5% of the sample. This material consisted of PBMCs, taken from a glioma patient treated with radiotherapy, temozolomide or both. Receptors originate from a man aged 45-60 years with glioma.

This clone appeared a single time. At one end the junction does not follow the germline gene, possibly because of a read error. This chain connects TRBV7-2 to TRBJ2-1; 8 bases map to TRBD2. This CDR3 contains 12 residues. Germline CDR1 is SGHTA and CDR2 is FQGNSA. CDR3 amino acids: CASSSQAGAGIF. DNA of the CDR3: TGTGCCAGCAGCTCGCAAGCGGGAGCGGGGATCTTC.

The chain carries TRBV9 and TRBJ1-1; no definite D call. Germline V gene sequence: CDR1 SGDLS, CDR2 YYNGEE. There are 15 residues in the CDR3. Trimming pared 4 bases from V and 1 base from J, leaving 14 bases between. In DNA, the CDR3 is TGTGCCAGCAGCCCCCAGTGGGGAGGGAACACTGAAGCTTTCTTT. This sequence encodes CASSPQWGGNTEAFF.

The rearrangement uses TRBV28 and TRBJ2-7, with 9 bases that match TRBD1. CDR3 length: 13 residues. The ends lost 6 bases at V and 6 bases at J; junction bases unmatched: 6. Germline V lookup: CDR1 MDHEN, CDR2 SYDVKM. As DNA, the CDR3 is TGTGCCAGCAGGACAGGGGGGCTCGGCGAGCAGTACTTC. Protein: CASRTGGLGEQYF.

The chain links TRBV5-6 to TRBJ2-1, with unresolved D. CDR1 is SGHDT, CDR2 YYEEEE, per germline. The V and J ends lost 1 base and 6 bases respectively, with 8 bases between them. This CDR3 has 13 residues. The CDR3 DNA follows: TGTGCCAGCAGCTTGTCGGTTATCAATGAGCAGTTCTTC. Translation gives CASSLSVINEQFF.

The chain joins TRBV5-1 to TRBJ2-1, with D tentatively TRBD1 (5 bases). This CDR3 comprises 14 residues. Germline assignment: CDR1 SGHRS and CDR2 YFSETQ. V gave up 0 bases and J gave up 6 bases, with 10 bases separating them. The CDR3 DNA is TGCGCCAGCAGCTTGGGATCACAGGTCAATGAGCAGTTCTTC. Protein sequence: CASSLGSQVNEQFF.

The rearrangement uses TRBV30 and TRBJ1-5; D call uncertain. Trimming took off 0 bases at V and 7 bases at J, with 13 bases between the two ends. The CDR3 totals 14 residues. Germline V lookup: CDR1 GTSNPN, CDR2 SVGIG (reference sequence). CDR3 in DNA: TGTGCCTGGAGTGTAACGGCCAAAACCCAGCCCCAGCATTTT. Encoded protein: CAWSVTAKTQPQHF.

The chain's CDR3 is CASSVSGRAGEQFF. The CDR3, as DNA: TGTGCCAGCAGCGTTAGCGGGAGGGCCGGGGAGCAGTTCTTC. This chain uses TRBV13 with TRBJ2-1; TRBD2 agrees at 11 bases. CDR3 length: 14 residues. Trimming cost V 5 bases and J 10 bases; bases outside gene matches: 7. Germline-derived CDR1 and CDR2 are PRHDT and FYEKMQ (reference sequence).

The CDR3 reads CASSQDASGGDTDTQYF. For the CDR3, the DNA is TGCGCCAGCAGCCAAGATGCAAGCGGGGGGGACACAGATACGCAGTATTTT. The chain links TRBV4-1 to TRBJ2-3, with TRBD2 matching 10 bases. CDR1 and CDR2 (germline): MGHRA, YSYEKL. CDR3 length equals 17 residues. The V and J ends lost 0 bases and 2 bases, in that order; junction bases with no gene match: 5.

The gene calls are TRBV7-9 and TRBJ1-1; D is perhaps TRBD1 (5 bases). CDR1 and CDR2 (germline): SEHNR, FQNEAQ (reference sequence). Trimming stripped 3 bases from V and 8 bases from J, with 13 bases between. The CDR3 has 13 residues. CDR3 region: CASSLAGTAEAFF. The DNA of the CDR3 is TGTGCCAGCAGCTTGGCCGGGACCGCAGAAGCTTTCTTT. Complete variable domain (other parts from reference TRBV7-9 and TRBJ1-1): DTGVSQNPRHKITKRGQNVTFRCDPISEHNRLYWYRQTLGQGPEFLTYFQNEAQLEKSRLLSDRFSAERPKGSFSTLEIQRTEQGDSAMYLCASSLAGTAEAFFGQGTRLTVV.

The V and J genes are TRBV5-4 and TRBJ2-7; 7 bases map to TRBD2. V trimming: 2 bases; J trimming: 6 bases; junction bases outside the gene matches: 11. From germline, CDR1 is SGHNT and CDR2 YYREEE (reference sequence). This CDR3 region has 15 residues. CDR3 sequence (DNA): TGTGCCAGCAGCTTACGGAGTGGGGGGGTGGGCGAGCAGTACTTC. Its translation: CASSLRSGGVGEQYF.

CDR3 sequence reads: CATSRDVQAYEQYF. In DNA, the CDR3 is TGTGCCACCAGCAGAGATGTACAGGCCTACGAGCAGTACTTC. J is TRBJ2-7 and V is TRBV15; weak D call: TRBD1 (5 bases). Germline CDR1 and CDR2: LNHNV and YYDKDF (reference sequence). Deletions cut 0 bases from V and 2 bases from J, with 8 bases between. The CDR3 is made up of 14 amino acids.

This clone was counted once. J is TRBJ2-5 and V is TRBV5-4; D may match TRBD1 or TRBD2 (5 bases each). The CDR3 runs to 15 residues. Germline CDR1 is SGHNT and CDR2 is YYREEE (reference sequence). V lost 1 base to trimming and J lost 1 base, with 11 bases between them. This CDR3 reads CASSLKGRTQETQYF. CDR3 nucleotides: TGTGCCAGCAGCTTGAAGGGACGGACCCAAGAGACCCAGTACTTC.

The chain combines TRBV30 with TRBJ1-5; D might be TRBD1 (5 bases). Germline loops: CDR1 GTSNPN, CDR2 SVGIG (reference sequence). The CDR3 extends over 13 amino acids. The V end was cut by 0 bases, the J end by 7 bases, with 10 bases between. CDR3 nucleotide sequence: TGTGCCTGGAGTGTTATGGGGGAGCAGCCCCAGCATTTT. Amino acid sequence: CAWSVMGEQPQHF.

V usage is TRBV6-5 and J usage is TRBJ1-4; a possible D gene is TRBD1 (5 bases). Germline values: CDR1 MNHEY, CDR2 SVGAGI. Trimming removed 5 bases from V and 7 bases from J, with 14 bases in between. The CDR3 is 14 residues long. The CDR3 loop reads CASSTRGGFEKLFF. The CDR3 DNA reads TGTGCCAGCAGTACCCGGGGGGGATTTGAAAAACTGTTTTTT.

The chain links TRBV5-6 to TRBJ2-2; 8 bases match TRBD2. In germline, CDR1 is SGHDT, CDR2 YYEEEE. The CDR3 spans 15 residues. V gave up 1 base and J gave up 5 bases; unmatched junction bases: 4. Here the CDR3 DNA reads TGTGCCAGCAGCTTGCTAACTAGCGGAACCGGGGAGCTGTTTTTT. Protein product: CASSLLTSGTGELFF.

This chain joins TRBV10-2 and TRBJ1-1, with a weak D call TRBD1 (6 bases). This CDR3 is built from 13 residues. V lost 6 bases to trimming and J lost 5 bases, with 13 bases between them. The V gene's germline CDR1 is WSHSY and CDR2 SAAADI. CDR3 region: CASRQGQGTEAFF. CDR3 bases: TGCGCCAGCAGACAGGGTCAAGGGACTGAAGCTTTCTTT.

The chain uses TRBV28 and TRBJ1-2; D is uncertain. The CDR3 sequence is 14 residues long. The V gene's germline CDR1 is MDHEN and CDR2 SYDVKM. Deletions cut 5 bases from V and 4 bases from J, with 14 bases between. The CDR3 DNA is TGTGCCAGCAGTCCCCGGCCCGCTAGCTATGGCTACACCTTC. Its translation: CASSPRPASYGYTF.

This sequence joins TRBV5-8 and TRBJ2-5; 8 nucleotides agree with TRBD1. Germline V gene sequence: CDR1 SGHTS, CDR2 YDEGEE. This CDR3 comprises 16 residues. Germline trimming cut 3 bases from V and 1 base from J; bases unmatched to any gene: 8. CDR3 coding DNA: TGTGCCAGCAGCTCCCCGGGGACAGGTTTCCAAGAGACCCAGTACTTC. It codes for CASSSPGTGFQETQYF.

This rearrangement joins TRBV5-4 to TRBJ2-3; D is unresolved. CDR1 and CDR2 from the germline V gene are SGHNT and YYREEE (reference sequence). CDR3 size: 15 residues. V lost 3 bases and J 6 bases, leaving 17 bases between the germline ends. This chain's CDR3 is CASSSPRTSQDTQYF. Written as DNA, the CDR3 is TGTGCCAGCAGCTCTCCTAGAACCTCACAGGATACGCAGTATTTT. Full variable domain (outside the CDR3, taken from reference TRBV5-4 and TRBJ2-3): ETGVTQSPTHLIKTRGQQVTLRCSSQSGHNTVSWYQQALGQGPQFIFQYYREEENGRGNFPPRFSGLQFPNYSSELNVNALELDDSALYLCASSSPRTSQDTQYFGPGTRLTVL.

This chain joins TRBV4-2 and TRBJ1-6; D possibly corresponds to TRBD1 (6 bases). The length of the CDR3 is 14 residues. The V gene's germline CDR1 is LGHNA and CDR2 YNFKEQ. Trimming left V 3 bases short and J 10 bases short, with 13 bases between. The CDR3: CASSQAYRDSPLHF. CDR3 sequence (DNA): TGTGCCAGCAGCCAGGCTTACAGGGACTCACCCCTCCACTTT.

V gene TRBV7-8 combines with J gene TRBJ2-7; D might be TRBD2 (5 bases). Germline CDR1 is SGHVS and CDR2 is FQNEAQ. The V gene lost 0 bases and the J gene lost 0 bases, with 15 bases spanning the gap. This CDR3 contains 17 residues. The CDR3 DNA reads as TGTGCCAGCAGCTTAGCGCTCACGAGGGAGAGCTCCTACGAGCAGTACTTC. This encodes CASSLALTRESSYEQYF.

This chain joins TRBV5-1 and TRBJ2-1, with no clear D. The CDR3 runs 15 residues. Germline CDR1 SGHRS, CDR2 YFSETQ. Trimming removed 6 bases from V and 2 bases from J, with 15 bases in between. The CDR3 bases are TGCGCCAGCACCCGGACCACTTCCACCTACAATGAGCAGTTCTTC. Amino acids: CASTRTTSTYNEQFF.